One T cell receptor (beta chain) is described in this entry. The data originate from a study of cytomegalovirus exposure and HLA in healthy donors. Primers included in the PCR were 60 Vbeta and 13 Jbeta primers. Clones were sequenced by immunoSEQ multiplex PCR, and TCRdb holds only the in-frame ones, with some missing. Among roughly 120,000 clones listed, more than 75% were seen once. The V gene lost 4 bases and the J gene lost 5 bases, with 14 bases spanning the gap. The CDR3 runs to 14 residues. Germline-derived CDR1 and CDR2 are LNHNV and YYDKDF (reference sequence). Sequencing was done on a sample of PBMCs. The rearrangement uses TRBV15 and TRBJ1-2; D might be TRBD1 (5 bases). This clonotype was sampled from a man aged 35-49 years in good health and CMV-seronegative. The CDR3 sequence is CATSNSGAGYGYTF. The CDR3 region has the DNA TGTGCCACCAGCAACTCTGGGGCTGGGTATGGCTACACCTTC.